This T cell receptor (beta chain) was captured by sequencing in a study of molecular identifiers for immune sequencing clone quantification. V lost 4 bases to trimming and J lost 5 bases, with 15 bases between them. Germline values: CDR1 SGHNT, CDR2 YYREEE (reference sequence). CDR3 length: 14 amino acids. This clonotype was observed at least ten times. The use of previously described methods and listed TCR primers produced the bulk TCR libraries. From the PCR reads, TCRdb called clonotypes with MiXCR, one entry per CDR3 protein. The repertoire includes about half a million distinct CDR3 sequences, 25% of them detected once, and roughly 0.77% sits in the top ten.

The rearrangement uses TRBV5-4 and TRBJ2-5; weak D call: TRBD2 (6 bases). The sample was naive CD8+ T cells from blood, with Jurkat cell RNA spiked in. The subset was: FACS-sorted CD8+CD4-CCR7+CD45RA+ naive T cells. This receptor was identified in a human donor in good health. Some libraries in this study had Jurkat cell RNA spiked in. The CDR3 protein is CASSGGKAWETQYF. In nucleotides, the CDR3 is TGTGCCAGCAGCGGGGGGAAGGCTTGGGAGACCCAGTACTTC.